What follows is one T cell receptor beta chain and its context. Its matching antigen is unknown. The data originate from a study of cytomegalovirus exposure and HLA in healthy donors. The study, taken as a whole, reports: An analysis was carried out at a later point. It showed that HLA-associated TCR beta chains were more clonally expanded than equally common non-associated chains. Reportedly, TCR beta sequences accurately predicted HLA-A and HLA-B alleles in most subjects. A few CMV-associated chains proved CMV antigen-specific in vitro. Overall, roughly 150 TCR beta chains were annotated as cytomegalovirus-associated.

PCR primers comprised 60 Vbeta and 13 Jbeta primers. Sequencing was performed with immunoSEQ multiplex PCR; in TCRdb, only in-frame clones are kept and a portion is missing. The profile shows about 130,000 clones, around 9% of them singletons. This sequence originates from a man aged 35-49 years in good health and CMV-seronegative. Sequencing input: PBMCs.

The CDR3 protein is CASSVGAGDSTDTQYF. The CDR3 nucleotides read TGTGCCAGCAGCGTAGGGGCAGGGGATAGCACAGATACGCAGTATTTT. The chain employs TRBV9 and TRBJ2-3; tentatively, D is TRBD1 (6 bases). CDR3 length equals 16 residues. V was trimmed by 0 bases and J by 0 bases, leaving 11 bases between them. CDR1 SGDLS and CDR2 YYNGEE come from the germline V gene.